The entry below describes one T cell receptor beta chain. Patients in Seattle were enrolled during active infection, then followed longitudinally. The data were taken from a study of blood T cell repertoires in COVID-19. Study information: The samples span acute and convalescent COVID-19 from the United States, Italy and Spain.

Sequencing was performed with immunoSEQ multiplex PCR; in TCRdb, only in-frame clones are kept and a portion is missing. The sample lists about 160,000 clones, 70% to 90% occurring once. This CDR3 is built from 15 residues. Trimming took off 0 bases at V and 6 bases at J, with 11 bases between the two ends. The V gene's germline CDR1 is KGHSH and CDR2 LQKENI. The chain carries TRBV18 and TRBJ2-2, with D perhaps matching TRBD1 (6 bases). The sample was peripheral blood. This TCR derives from a woman aged 55-70 years with COVID-19, enrolled during active disease. CDR3 residues: CASSPPLKGAGELFF. The CDR3 DNA reads TGTGCCAGCTCACCACCGCTAAAGGGGGCCGGGGAGCTGTTTTTT.